One and the same sample provided the 8 T cell receptor beta chains below, sequenced in a study of cytomegalovirus exposure and HLA in healthy donors (dated 2017 in TCRdb). The library was produced with the immunoSEQ multiplex PCR assay. Not all clones reach the TCRdb copy of this immuneACCESS table, which keeps in-frame sequences only. Checked studies attribute under half of the gap to unresolved V genes and leave the rest unexplained. The sample profile shows under 130,000 clones; 86% of them were found once. The ten biggest clones cover approximately 4% of the sample. What was sequenced was PBMCs. The origin of the receptors is a woman aged 18-35 years in good health and CMV-seropositive.

The chain carries TRBV28 and TRBJ2-7; 7 bases align to TRBD1. The CDR3 totals 15 residues. V dropped 3 bases and J dropped 5; count of bases not matched to a gene: 10. The V gene's germline CDR1 is MDHEN and CDR2 SYDVKM. CDR3 amino acids: CASSFPGQVSDEQYF. The CDR3 region has the DNA TGTGCCAGCAGTTTCCCCGGACAGGTCAGCGACGAGCAGTACTTC.

V is TRBV28 and J is TRBJ1-5; tentatively, D is TRBD1 (5 bases). Between the trimmed V and J ends, which lost 6 bases and 4 bases, there was a span of 16 bases. Per germline, CDR1 MDHEN and CDR2 SYDVKM. This CDR3 has 15 residues. CDR3: CASSDAQGGNQPQHF. The CDR3 DNA is TGTGCCAGCAGCGACGCGCAGGGAGGGAATCAGCCCCAGCATTTT.

This chain links TRBV7-8 with TRBJ2-5; 7 bases are a match to TRBD2. CDR1 is SGHVS and CDR2 is FQNEAQ in the germline V gene. The CDR3 covers 14 residues. Unmatched junction bases numbered 11, after V lost 8 bases and J lost 5 bases. The CDR3 sequence is CASHRGRVGETQYF. CDR3 bases: TGTGCCAGCCATCGGGGGAGGGTAGGGGAGACCCAGTACTTC. Supplemented by reference TRBV7-8 and TRBJ2-5, the full variable domain reads GAGVSQSPRYKVAKRGQDVALRCDPISGHVSLFWYQQALGQGPEFLTYFQNEAQLDKSGLPSDRFFAERPEGSVSTLKIQRTQQEDSAVYLCASHRGRVGETQYFGPGTRLLVL.

The rearrangement joins TRBV27 to TRBJ2-1; D is unresolved. The germline gives CDR1 MNHEY, CDR2 SMNVEV (reference sequence). CDR3 length equals 17 residues. Trimming left V 1 base short and J 0 bases short, with 13 bases between. CDR3 nucleotide sequence: TGTGCCAGCAGTTTATTAGGCGGCACAAGCTCCTACAATGAGCAGTTCTTC. This gives the protein CASSLLGGTSSYNEQFF.

The V gene is TRBV6-6, the J gene TRBJ2-2; 11 bases are a match to TRBD2. V gave up 2 bases and J gave up 4 bases; unmatched junction bases: 0. The CDR3 sequence is 15 residues long. Looked up from germline, CDR1 is MNHNY and CDR2 is SVGAGI (reference sequence). The CDR3 region is CASSYTSGSTGELFF. In nucleotides, the CDR3 is TGTGCCAGCAGTTACACTAGCGGGAGCACCGGGGAGCTGTTTTTT.

V is TRBV18 and J is TRBJ2-7; TRBD1 matches at 7 bases. J lost 0 bases, V lost 4 bases, and 6 bases had no gene match. In germline, CDR1 is KGHSH, CDR2 LQKENI. This CDR3 comprises 15 residues. CDR3 DNA sequence: TGTGCCAGCTCACAGGGACAGACGAGCTCCTACGAGCAGTACTTC. Translation gives CASSQGQTSSYEQYF.

This sequence joins TRBV27 and TRBJ2-7; D not certain. Per the germline V gene, CDR1 is MNHEY and CDR2 is SMNVEV (reference sequence). This CDR3 has 13 residues. Trimming left V 2 bases short and J 1 base short, with 6 bases between. The DNA for the CDR3 is TGTGCCAGCAGTTTAGACATTTCCTACGAGCAGTACTTC. It codes for CASSLDISYEQYF.

CDR3 sequence reads: CASSLTNNEQFF. CDR3 nucleotide sequence: TGTGCCAGCAGCTTGACAAACAATGAGCAGTTCTTC. The chain has TRBV5-8 and TRBJ2-1; D remains ambiguous. Germline V gives CDR1 SGHTS, CDR2 YDEGEE. CDR3 length: 12 residues. Trimming cost V 1 base and J 5 bases, with 4 bases left between them.